The 30 T cell receptor beta chains given below trace back to one sample, sequenced in a study of cytomegalovirus exposure and HLA in healthy donors. Researchers ran the PCR with 60 Vbeta and 13 Jbeta primers. Using immunoSEQ multiplex PCR, the repertoire was profiled, and TCRdb retains in-frame clones only, with some absent. There are under 200,000 clones in the sample; more than 70% occur only once, and about 0.26% lies in the top ten. The sample taken for sequencing was PBMCs. These receptors all stem from a boy aged 5-17 years in good health and CMV-seronegative.

This rearrangement joins TRBV28 to TRBJ2-1; 8 bases are shared with TRBD2. J gave up 8 bases and V 8 bases, and 11 bases lay outside the gene matches. CDR3 length: 14 amino acids. In germline, CDR1 is MDHEN, CDR2 SYDVKM. CDR3: CASQPFRGGDEQFF. CDR3 nucleotide sequence: TGTGCCAGCCAACCCTTCCGGGGGGGGGATGAGCAGTTCTTC.

This clone turned up a few times. The chain is built from TRBV5-6 and TRBJ2-5; tentative D call: TRBD1 (5 bases). Trimming stripped 2 bases from V and 5 bases from J, with 7 bases between. In germline, CDR1 is SGHDT, CDR2 YYEEEE. The CDR3 totals 12 residues. CDR3 DNA sequence: TGTGCCAGCAGCTTTCCAGGGGAGACCCAGTACTTC. It codes for CASSFPGETQYF.

The chain joins TRBV30 to TRBJ1-5; TRBD1 might be the D (6 bases). The CDR3 is made up of 13 amino acids. Germline V CDR1 and CDR2: GTSNPN, SVGIG (reference sequence). Trimming stripped 0 bases from V and 7 bases from J, with 10 bases between. The CDR3 loop reads CAWSVEGHQPQHF. The CDR3 DNA reads TGTGCCTGGAGTGTAGAGGGACACCAGCCCCAGCATTTT.

The V call is TRBV19, the J call TRBJ2-7; D is possibly TRBD2 (5 bases). The CDR3 has 14 amino acids. Germline CDR1 reads LNHDA; CDR2 reads SQIVND (reference sequence). V was cut by 3 bases and J by 2 bases, with 11 bases left in between. CDR3 nucleotides: TGTGCCAGTAGTATTTCCGGGGAAGCCTACGAGCAGTACTTC. Translated: CASSISGEAYEQYF.

This chain uses TRBV27 with TRBJ1-1, with 9 bases aligning to TRBD1. CDR1 is MNHEY, CDR2 SMNVEV, per germline (reference sequence). V gave up 3 bases and J gave up 5 bases; unmatched junction bases: 4. The length of the CDR3 is 14 residues. Written as DNA, the CDR3 is TGTGCCAGCAGTTTCTTGGGACAGGGTACTGAAGCTTTCTTT. Translated: CASSFLGQGTEAFF.

This chain uses TRBV13 with TRBJ1-5; tentative D call: TRBD1 (5 bases). The CDR3 is 15 residues long. The ends were cut back, 5 bases at V and 2 bases at J, with 13 bases in the middle. Per germline, CDR1 PRHDT and CDR2 FYEKMQ (reference sequence). The CDR3 reads CASSRGGERNQPQHF. DNA for the CDR3: TGTGCCAGCAGCCGGGGAGGGGAGCGCAATCAGCCCCAGCATTTT.

The chain carries TRBV11-2 and TRBJ2-1, with D unclear. Germline assignment: CDR1 SGHAT and CDR2 FQNNGV. CDR3 length: 16 residues. Between the trimmed V and J ends, which lost 3 bases and 0 bases, there was a span of 12 bases. The CDR3 nucleotides read TGTGCCAGCAGCTTCCCCGAACTGAGCTCCTACAATGAGCAGTTCTTC. Protein sequence: CASSFPELSSYNEQFF.

In the case of this clone: The sample has other DNA sequences that encode this CDR3 too. V and J are TRBV15 and TRBJ2-1; TRBD2 agrees at 9 bases. The ends lost 2 bases at V and 6 bases at J; junction bases unmatched: 20. The CDR3 totals 20 residues. Germline assignment: CDR1 LNHNV and CDR2 YYDKDF (reference sequence). The CDR3 protein is CATSRPRRGGLRSGGNEQFF. CDR3 bases: TGTGCCACCAGCAGACCTAGGCGGGGGGGCCTGAGGTCAGGGGGCAATGAGCAGTTCTTC. The whole variable domain, filled in from reference TRBV15 and TRBJ2-1, reads DAMVIQNPRYQVTQFGKPVTLSCSQTLNHNVMYWYQQKSSQAPKLLFHYYDKDFNNEADTPDNFQSRRPNTSFCFLDIRSPGLGDTAMYLCATSRPRRGGLRSGGNEQFFGPGTRLTVL.

The genes are TRBV9 and TRBJ1-5; 12 nucleotides line up with TRBD1. The germline gives CDR1 SGDLS, CDR2 YYNGEE. The CDR3 contains 16 residues. With V trimmed by 4 bases and J by 6 bases, 8 bases remained unmatched. The DNA for the CDR3 is TGTGCCAGCAGCCCGGGGGACAGGGGGCTTGGTCAGCCCCAGCATTTT. It specifies CASSPGDRGLGQPQHF.

The chain joins TRBV9 to TRBJ2-3, with 10 bases aligning to TRBD2. This CDR3 is 17 amino acids long. V dropped 0 bases and J dropped 6; count of bases not matched to a gene: 10. Per germline, CDR1 SGDLS and CDR2 YYNGEE. Here the CDR3 reads CASSVGGPAGGADTQYF. CDR3 coding DNA: TGTGCCAGCAGCGTAGGTGGCCCAGCGGGAGGGGCTGATACGCAGTATTTT. Full variable domain (rest looked up from reference TRBV9 and TRBJ2-3): DSGVTQTPKHLITATGQRVTLRCSPRSGDLSVYWYQQSLDQGLQFLIQYYNGEERAKGNILERFSAQQFPDLHSELNLSSLELGDSALYFCASSVGGPAGGADTQYFGPGTRLTVL.

The chain has TRBV5-6 and TRBJ2-7; 11 bases match TRBD2. CDR1 is SGHDT, CDR2 YYEEEE, per germline. CDR3 size: 14 residues. After removal of 5 bases from V and 3 bases from J, the junction contained 4 bases not matched to a gene. The DNA for the CDR3 is TGTGCCAGCAGGCTAGCGGGAGGTAGCTACGAGCAGTACTTC. As protein: CASRLAGGSYEQYF.

In its sample, this clone was seen a few times. The chain carries TRBV6-4 and TRBJ2-2; a possible D gene is TRBD2 (5 bases). The CDR3 has 14 residues. Trimming removed 0 bases at V and 3 bases at J, with 5 bases between. In germline, CDR1 is MRHNA, CDR2 SNTAGT. CDR3: CASSDSSDTGELFF. CDR3 DNA: TGTGCCAGCAGTGACTCTAGCGACACCGGGGAGCTGTTTTTT.

The rearrangement links TRBV30 to TRBJ1-3, with TRBD1 matching 7 bases. CDR3 length: 14 residues. With V trimmed by 1 base and J by 0 bases, 0 bases remained unmatched. The germline CDR1 and CDR2 sequences are GTSNPN and SVGIG (reference sequence). The CDR3 here is CAWSGTGSGNTIYF. DNA of the CDR3: TGTGCCTGGAGTGGGACAGGCTCTGGAAACACCATATATTTT.

In the case of this clone: Other DNA sequences of this sample code for an identical CDR3. The V call is TRBV29-1, the J call TRBJ2-5; TRBD2 might be the D (6 bases). Germline CDR1 reads SQVTM; CDR2 reads ANQGSEA. V lost 0 bases and J 4 bases, leaving 12 bases between the germline ends. This CDR3 has 14 residues. CDR3 protein: CSVEERGNLETQYF. The CDR3 DNA sequence: TGCAGCGTTGAAGAACGGGGGAACCTAGAGACCCAGTACTTC.

The V and J genes are TRBV7-3 and TRBJ2-3; 7 positions agree with TRBD1. Looked up from germline, CDR1 is SGHTA and CDR2 is FQGTGA. The CDR3 consists of 16 residues. J lost 1 base, V lost 5 bases, and 9 bases had no gene match. CDR3 DNA: TGTGCCAGCAGCCCAGTAGGGGGCCGGGGCACAGATACGCAGTATTTT. Amino acid sequence: CASSPVGGRGTDTQYF.

V usage is TRBV19 and J usage is TRBJ1-5, with 7 positions matching TRBD1. The V and J ends lost 4 bases and 6 bases, in that order; junction bases with no gene match: 6. The germline gives CDR1 LNHDA, CDR2 SQIVND (reference sequence). The CDR3 loop spans 14 amino acids. CDR3 sequence: CASSTSTGVQPQHF. The CDR3 coding sequence is TGTGCCAGTAGTACGTCAACAGGGGTTCAGCCCCAGCATTTT.

CDR3 amino acids: CASSRDRRYEQYF. Here the CDR3 DNA reads TGTGCCAGCAGTCGGGACAGGAGATACGAGCAGTACTTC. The chain combines TRBV7-8 with TRBJ2-7, with 8 positions matching TRBD1. This CDR3 has 13 amino acids. Germline trimming cut 6 bases from V and 4 bases from J; bases unmatched to any gene: 5. Per germline, CDR1 SGHVS and CDR2 FQNEAQ.

The chain carries TRBV10-3 and TRBJ1-1; D may be TRBD1 (5 bases). Trimming removed 4 bases at V and 7 bases at J, with 7 bases between. CDR1 ENHRY and CDR2 SYGVKD come from the germline V gene. This CDR3 spans 11 amino acids. Written as DNA, the CDR3 is TGTGCCATCAGTGTGGGGGGTGAAGCTTTCTTT. Its translation is CAISVGGEAFF.

The chain is built from TRBV9 and TRBJ2-7; 7 bases align to TRBD2. CDR1 is SGDLS and CDR2 is YYNGEE in the germline V gene. J was trimmed by 0 bases and V by 4 bases; bases with no gene match: 7. CDR3 length: 15 residues. The CDR3 loop reads CASSPAGDRSYEQYF. The DNA of the CDR3 is TGTGCCAGCAGCCCCGCGGGGGACCGCTCCTACGAGCAGTACTTC.

The chain is built from TRBV5-1 and TRBJ1-6, with 9 bases aligning to TRBD1. The CDR3 consists of 18 residues. With 4 bases clipped from V and 9 bases from J, the junction kept 17 bases outside the gene matches. CDR1 is SGHRS and CDR2 is YFSETQ in the germline V gene. Here the CDR3 reads CASSTGQGWGIGSSPLHF. For the CDR3, the DNA is TGCGCCAGCAGCACCGGACAGGGGTGGGGGATTGGGAGTTCACCCCTCCACTTT.

V gene TRBV7-2 combines with J gene TRBJ1-4, with TRBD1 matching 9 bases. The CDR3 totals 17 residues. CDR1 SGHTA and CDR2 FQGNSA come from the germline V gene. The junction had 13 bases not matched to a gene; V was cut back by 3 bases and J by 8 bases. CDR3 coding DNA: TGTGCCAGCAGCTTGGTAGGACAGGGGCCCGGCCAAGAAAAACTGTTTTTT. It codes for CASSLVGQGPGQEKLFF. Filled out from reference TRBV7-2 and TRBJ1-4, the complete variable domain reads GAGVSQSPSNKVTEKGKDVELRCDPISGHTALYWYRQSLGQGLEFLIYFQGNSAPDKSGLPSDRFSAERTGGSVSTLTIQRTQQEDSAVYLCASSLVGQGPGQEKLFFGSGTQLSVL.

This clone is a singleton in its sample. The chain employs TRBV28 and TRBJ2-7, with 14 positions matching TRBD2. V trimming: 6 bases; J trimming: 4 bases; junction bases outside the gene matches: 11. The CDR3 sequence is 17 residues long. Germline CDR1 is MDHEN and CDR2 is SYDVKM. The CDR3 spells CASSQTPGLAGDYEQYF. The CDR3 DNA follows: TGTGCCAGCAGCCAAACGCCGGGACTAGCGGGAGATTACGAGCAGTACTTC.

J is TRBJ1-1 and V is TRBV6-5; 10 positions agree with TRBD1. Germline CDR1 MNHEY, CDR2 SVGAGI. This CDR3 is 16 amino acids long. V was clipped by 4 bases and J by 10 bases; unmatched bases: 15. This chain's CDR3 is CASSSHEGQGLCVAFF. Here the CDR3 DNA reads TGTGCCAGCAGTTCCCATGAGGGACAGGGGTTATGTGTAGCTTTCTTT.

The V gene is TRBV10-2, the J gene TRBJ1-6; no clear D gene. The germline V gene encodes CDR1 WSHSY and CDR2 SAAADI. Trimming left V 2 bases short and J 7 bases short, with 12 bases between. The CDR3 extends over 15 amino acids. CDR3 sequence (DNA): TGCGCCAGCAGTGAGGACGGAATGAGGAATTCACCCCTCCACTTT. It specifies CASSEDGMRNSPLHF.

The rearrangement links TRBV30 to TRBJ2-7; D possibly corresponds to TRBD1 (7 bases). CDR1 GTSNPN and CDR2 SVGIG come from the germline V gene (reference sequence). The ends were cut back, 3 bases at V and 5 bases at J, with 17 bases in the middle. The CDR3 loop spans 14 amino acids. The CDR3 region is CAWRGPGRGDEQYF. The CDR3, as DNA: TGTGCCTGGAGGGGCCCCGGCAGGGGGGACGAGCAGTACTTC.

This rearrangement joins TRBV10-3 to TRBJ1-5, with no clear D. Germline V lookup: CDR1 ENHRY, CDR2 SYGVKD. The length of the CDR3 is 16 residues. The V end was cut by 8 bases, the J end by 1 base, with 18 bases between. The CDR3 DNA reads TGTGCCATCTGGGATTTCGAGGGTGGGAGCAATCAGCCCCAGCATTTT. Protein product: CAIWDFEGGSNQPQHF.

This clone has a single count. The V gene is TRBV2, the J gene TRBJ1-4; D is possibly TRBD1 (6 bases). V dropped 7 bases and J dropped 4 bases, with 16 bases sitting between them. CDR3 size: 15 residues. Germline CDR1 SNHLY, CDR2 FYNNEI. The CDR3 nucleotides are TGTGCCAGCACCCGAGCACAGGGTTTTAATGAAAAACTGTTTTTT. Translated, it gives CASTRAQGFNEKLFF.

This chain connects TRBV2 to TRBJ1-5, with TRBD1 identical over 8 bases. Looked up from germline, CDR1 is SNHLY and CDR2 is FYNNEI. After removal of 5 bases from V and 1 base from J, the junction contained 4 bases not matched to a gene. The CDR3 is 15 amino acids. CDR3 DNA sequence: TGTGCCAGCAGTCCGCAGGGGGCAAGCAATCAGCCCCAGCATTTT. Its protein is CASSPQGASNQPQHF.

The rearrangement links TRBV15 to TRBJ2-7; 10 nucleotides line up with TRBD1. Germline V gene sequence: CDR1 LNHNV, CDR2 YYDKDF (reference sequence). Trimming cost V 6 bases and J 3 bases; bases outside gene matches: 8. There are 15 residues in the CDR3. The CDR3 DNA reads as TGTGCCACCAGACCCGAAGGGACAGGGGACTACGAGCAGTACTTC. Protein sequence: CATRPEGTGDYEQYF.

The chain couples TRBV6-1 to TRBJ1-5; the D is unclear. CDR1 and CDR2 (germline): MNHNS, SASEGT. The ends were cut back, 0 bases at V and 3 bases at J, with 9 bases in the middle. This CDR3 is 15 amino acids long. CDR3 residues: CASSEAPGDNQPQHF. In nucleotides, the CDR3 is TGTGCCAGCAGTGAAGCCCCGGGAGACAATCAGCCCCAGCATTTT.